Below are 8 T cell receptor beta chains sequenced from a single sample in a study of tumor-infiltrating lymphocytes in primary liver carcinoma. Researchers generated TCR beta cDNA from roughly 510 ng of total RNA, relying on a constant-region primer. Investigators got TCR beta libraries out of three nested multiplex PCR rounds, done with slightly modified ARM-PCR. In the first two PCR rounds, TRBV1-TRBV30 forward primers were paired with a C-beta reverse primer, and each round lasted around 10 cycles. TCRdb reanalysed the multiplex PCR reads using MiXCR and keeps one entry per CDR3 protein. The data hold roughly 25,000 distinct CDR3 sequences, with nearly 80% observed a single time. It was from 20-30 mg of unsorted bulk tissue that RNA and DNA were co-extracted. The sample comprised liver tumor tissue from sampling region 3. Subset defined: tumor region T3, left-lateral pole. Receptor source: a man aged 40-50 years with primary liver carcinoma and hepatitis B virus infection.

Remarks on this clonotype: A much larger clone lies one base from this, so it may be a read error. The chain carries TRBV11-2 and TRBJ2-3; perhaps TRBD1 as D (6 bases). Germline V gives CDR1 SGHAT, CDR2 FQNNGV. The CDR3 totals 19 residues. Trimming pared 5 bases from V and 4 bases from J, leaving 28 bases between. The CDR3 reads CASSVRDMAKIVIPDTQYF. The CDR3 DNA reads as TGTGCCAGCAGCGTCAGGGACATGGCCAAGATAGTAATACCAGATACGCAGTATTTT.

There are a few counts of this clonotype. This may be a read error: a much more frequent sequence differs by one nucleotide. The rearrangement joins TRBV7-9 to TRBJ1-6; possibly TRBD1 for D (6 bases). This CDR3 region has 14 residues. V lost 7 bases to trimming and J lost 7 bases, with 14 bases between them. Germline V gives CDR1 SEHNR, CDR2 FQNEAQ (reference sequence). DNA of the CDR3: TGTGCCAGCAACTATACAGGGCGGAATTCACCCCTCCACTTT. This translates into CASNYTGRNSPLHF. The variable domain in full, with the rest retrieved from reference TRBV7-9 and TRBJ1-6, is DTGVSQNPRHKITKRGQNVTFRCDPISEHNRLYWYRQTLGQGPEFLTYFQNEAQLEKSRLLSDRFSAERPKGSFSTLEIQRTEQGDSAMYLCASNYTGRNSPLHFGNGTRLTVT.

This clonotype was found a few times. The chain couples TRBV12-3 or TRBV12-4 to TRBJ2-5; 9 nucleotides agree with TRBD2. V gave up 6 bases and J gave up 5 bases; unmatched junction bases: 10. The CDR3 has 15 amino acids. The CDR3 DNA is TGTGCCAGCAGGGCGGGTGCGCTAGCGGGGGAGACCCAGTACTTC. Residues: CASRAGALAGETQYF.

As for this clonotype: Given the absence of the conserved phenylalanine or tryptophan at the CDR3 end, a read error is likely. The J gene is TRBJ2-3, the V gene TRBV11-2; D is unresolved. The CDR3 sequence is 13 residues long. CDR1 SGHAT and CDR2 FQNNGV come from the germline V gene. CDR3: CACSHRTADTQYL. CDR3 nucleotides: TGTGCCTGCAGCCACAGAACGGCAGATACGCAGTATCTT.

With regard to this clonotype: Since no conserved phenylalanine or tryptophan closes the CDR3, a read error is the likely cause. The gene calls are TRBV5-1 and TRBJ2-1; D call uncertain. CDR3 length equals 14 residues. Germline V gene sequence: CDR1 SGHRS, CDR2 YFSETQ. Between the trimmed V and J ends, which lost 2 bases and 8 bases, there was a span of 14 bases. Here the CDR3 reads CASSLESSLDEQFL. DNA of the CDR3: TGCGCCAGCAGCTTAGAATCCAGCCTCGATGAGCAGTTCCTC.

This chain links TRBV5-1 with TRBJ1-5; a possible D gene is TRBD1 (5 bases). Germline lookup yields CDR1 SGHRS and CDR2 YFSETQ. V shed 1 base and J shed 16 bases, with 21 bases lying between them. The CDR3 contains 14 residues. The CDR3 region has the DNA TGCGCCAGCAGCTTGTCAGGGAACAATCAGCCTCTTCATTTT. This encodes CASSLSGNNQPLHF.

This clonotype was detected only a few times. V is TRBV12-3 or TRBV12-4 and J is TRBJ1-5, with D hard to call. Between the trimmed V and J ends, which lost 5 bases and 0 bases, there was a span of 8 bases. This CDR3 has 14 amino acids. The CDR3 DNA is TGTGCCAGCAGTATCTATCCTAGCAATCAGCCCCAGCATTTT. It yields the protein CASSIYPSNQPQHF.

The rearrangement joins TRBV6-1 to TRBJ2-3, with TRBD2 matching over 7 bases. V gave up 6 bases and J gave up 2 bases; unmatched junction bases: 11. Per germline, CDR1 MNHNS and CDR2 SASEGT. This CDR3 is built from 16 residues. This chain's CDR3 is CASRQLAGLATDTQYF. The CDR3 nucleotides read TGTGCCAGCAGGCAATTAGCGGGTTTAGCCACAGATACGCAGTATTTT.